A selection of T cell receptor beta chains follows, all from one sample in a study of OX40 agonist ivuxolimab in advanced cancers. The repertoire was sequenced with immunoSEQ multiplex PCR; TCRdb's copy has only in-frame clones and lacks some. The repertoire includes roughly 80,000 clones, 90% of them detected once, and more than 0.6% sits in the top ten. Here the sequenced sample was CD4+ or CD8+ T cells sorted from blood, taken in a trial of the OX40 agonist ivuxolimab. The receptors here all came from an adult with an advanced solid tumor such as melanoma, head and neck, liver or kidney cancer. Each CDR3 is given with its conserved first and last residue. A D gene is named only where the DNA matches it firmly. Clone size is shown for a subset of rows, as once, few, many or a class of expanded clone.

abundance,d_gene,j_gene,v_gene,CDR3aa,CDR3nt
-,-,TRBJ2-7,TRBV9,CASSVDPHREGGEQYF,TGTGCCAGCAGCGTAGATCCCCACAGGGAAGGCGGCGAGCAGTACTTC
-,TRBD2,TRBJ2-1,TRBV5-4,CASSLLSTSAYNEQFF,TGTGCCAGCAGCTTGCTTTCGACTAGCGCCTACAATGAGCAGTTCTTC
-,-,TRBJ2-3,TRBV2,CAISSSGLTSTDTQYF,TGTGCCATTTCCTCTTCAGGGTTGACTAGCACAGATACGCAGTATTTT
-,-,TRBJ2-1,TRBV5-1,CASRGGTYNEQFF,TGCGCCAGCAGGGGCGGTACCTACAATGAGCAGTTCTTC
-,TRBD1,TRBJ2-5,TRBV7-3,CASSRTGGEETQYF,TGTGCCAGCAGCCGGACAGGGGGCGAAGAGACCCAGTACTTC
-,-,TRBJ2-5,TRBV5-1,CASSEIGETQYF,TGCGCCAGCAGCGAAATAGGAGAGACCCAGTACTTC
-,-,TRBJ1-6,TRBV11-1,CASSFLNSPLHF,TGTGCCAGCAGCTTCCTTAATTCACCCCTCCACTTT
-,TRBD1,TRBJ2-3,TRBV5-4,CASRAQGASDTQYF,TGTGCCAGCAGGGCCCAGGGGGCCTCAGATACGCAGTATTTT
-,-,TRBJ1-5,TRBV6-1,CASSTASGNQPQHF,TGTGCCAGCAGTACAGCTTCGGGCAATCAGCCCCAGCATTTT
-,TRBD1,TRBJ1-1,TRBV7-9,CASSSGRQGPEAFF,TGTGCCAGCAGCTCAGGGAGACAGGGCCCTGAAGCTTTCTTT
-,-,TRBJ1-2,TRBV18,CASSSKGSAANYGYTF,TGTGCCAGCTCGTCTAAGGGGAGCGCCGCTAACTATGGCTACACCTTC
-,TRBD1,TRBJ1-5,TRBV6-6,CASSYEPTGTNQPQHF,TGTGCCAGCAGTTACGAACCGACAGGGACCAATCAGCCCCAGCATTTT
-,TRBD1,TRBJ2-2,TRBV10-3,CAISERGPDSNTGELFF,TGTGCCATCAGTGAAAGGGGGCCTGACTCGAACACCGGGGAGCTGTTTTTT
-,-,TRBJ1-4,TRBV28,CASSMNPGRLGEKLFF,TGTGCCAGCAGTATGAACCCAGGGAGGCTAGGTGAAAAACTGTTTTTT
once,-,TRBJ2-2,TRBV18,CASSVLDSGTGELFF,TGTGCCAGCTCAGTACTTGACAGTGGGACCGGGGAGCTGTTTTTT
-,TRBD2,TRBJ2-7,TRBV7-2,CASSRGAGDYEQYF,TGTGCCAGCAGCCGAGGGGCGGGAGACTACGAGCAGTACTTC
-,-,TRBJ2-7,TRBV9,CASSVGQRPNEQYF,TGTGCCAGCAGCGTAGGACAGAGACCTAACGAGCAGTACTTC
-,TRBD1,TRBJ2-1,TRBV4-3,CASSQESQGVNEQFF,TGCGCCAGCAGCCAAGAGAGCCAGGGGGTCAATGAGCAGTTCTTC
once,TRBD2,TRBJ2-3,TRBV4-2,CASSTGAGGSTDTQYF,TGTGCCAGCAGCACCGGAGCGGGAGGGAGCACAGATACGCAGTATTTT
-,TRBD2,TRBJ2-2,TRBV7-2,CASSPRGGSGIIAGELFF,TGTGCCAGCAGCCCTAGGGGGGGTAGCGGGATAATAGCCGGGGAGCTGTTTTTT
-,TRBD2,TRBJ2-4,TRBV30,CAWSRGGRTKNIQYF,TGTGCCTGGAGTCGGGGCGGGAGGACCAAAAACATTCAGTACTTC
-,TRBD1,TRBJ2-7,TRBV18,CASSPQGTGKTYEQYF,TGTGCCAGCTCACCGCAGGGGACAGGGAAGACCTACGAGCAGTACTTC
-,TRBD1,TRBJ2-7,TRBV11-1,CASSSGGVGKHF,TGTGCCAGCAGCTCAGGGGGTGTCGGAAAACACTTC
-,TRBD2,TRBJ2-1,TRBV9,CASSPRTSGPYNEQFF,TGTGCCAGCAGCCCCCGGACTAGCGGGCCTTACAATGAGCAGTTCTTC
-,-,TRBJ1-6,TRBV7-9,CASSPGGQINSPLHF,TGTGCCAGCAGCCCGGGGGGGCAGATCAATTCACCCCTCCACTTT
-,TRBD1,TRBJ2-7,TRBV6-5,CASSYSRDSYEQYF,TGTGCCAGCAGTTACTCGAGGGACAGCTACGAGCAGTACTTC
-,-,TRBJ2-7,TRBV28,CASSLRGYEQYF,TGTGCCAGCAGTTTACGGGGCTACGAGCAGTACTTC
-,-,TRBJ2-5,TRBV29-1,CSVRVSQETQYF,TGCAGCGTTAGAGTCAGCCAAGAGACCCAGTACTTC
-,-,TRBJ2-5,TRBV5-4,CASSFELGRQETQYF,TGTGCCAGCAGCTTTGAGTTGGGGCGACAAGAGACCCAGTACTTC
once,-,TRBJ1-4,TRBV28,CASGQNNEKLFF,TGTGCCAGCGGACAGAATAATGAAAAACTGTTTTTT
-,-,TRBJ2-7,TRBV19,CASSFLSRAPLHEQYF,TGTGCCAGTAGTTTTTTATCAAGGGCCCCTCTCCACGAGCAGTACTTC
-,-,TRBJ2-7,TRBV11-3,CASSRDRSYEQYF,TGTGCCAGCAGCCGGGACCGCTCCTACGAGCAGTACTTC
-,-,TRBJ2-5,TRBV14,CASSQAQTQYF,TGTGCCAGCAGCCAAGCCCAGACCCAGTACTTC
-,-,TRBJ2-1,TRBV7-2,CASSLGSGSSYNEQFF,TGTGCCAGCAGCTTAGGGTCGGGAAGCTCCTACAATGAGCAGTTCTTC
-,TRBD1,TRBJ2-7,TRBV19,CASSTPGQGANEQYF,TGTGCCAGTAGTACGCCGGGACAGGGGGCCAACGAGCAGTACTTC
-,-,TRBJ2-3,TRBV5-1,CASSLMGDGTDTQYF,TGCGCCAGCAGCTTGATGGGGGACGGCACAGATACGCAGTATTTT
-,-,TRBJ2-7,TRBV12-2,CASRVGLAAYEQYF,TGTGCAAGTCGCGTCGGACTAGCGGCATACGAGCAGTACTTC
-,-,TRBJ1-2,TRBV9,CASSSTQAFRGYTF,TGTGCCAGCAGCTCAACCCAGGCCTTCCGTGGCTACACCTTC
-,-,TRBJ2-5,TRBV18,CASSPGSSETQYF,TGTGCCAGCTCACCAGGGTCTTCAGAGACCCAGTACTTC
-,-,TRBJ2-7,TRBV27,CASAPETTYEQYF,TGTGCCAGCGCCCCCGAAACAACCTACGAGCAGTACTTC
-,-,TRBJ1-3,TRBV6-5,CASSRDSGNTIYF,TGTGCCAGCAGCCGGGACTCAGGAAACACCATATATTTT
-,-,TRBJ1-1,TRBV30,CAWSPLWSGRGTEAFF,TGTGCCTGGAGTCCTCTTTGGAGCGGGAGGGGCACTGAAGCTTTCTTT
-,-,TRBJ1-6,TRBV5-1,CASSRQELSSYNSPLHF,TGCGCCAGCAGCAGACAGGAGTTAAGCTCCTATAATTCACCCCTCCACTTT
-,-,TRBJ2-2,TRBV18,CASSPFPGSNTGELFF,TGTGCCAGCTCACCATTCCCGGGATCGAACACCGGGGAGCTGTTTTTT
-,-,TRBJ2-3,TRBV6-1,CASRRIEDTQYF,TGTGCCAGCAGGAGGATCGAAGATACGCAGTATTTT
-,TRBD2,TRBJ2-3,TRBV7-8,CASSLQQRVAGGTDTQYF,TGTGCCAGCAGCTTACAGCAAAGGGTAGCGGGAGGGACAGATACGCAGTATTTT
-,-,TRBJ1-1,TRBV10-3,CAIRPDPGVNTEAFF,TGTGCCATCAGGCCAGACCCAGGGGTGAACACTGAAGCTTTCTTT
-,-,TRBJ1-4,TRBV6-5,CASMTGGEKLFF,TGTGCCAGCATGACGGGGGGGGAAAAACTGTTTTTT
-,TRBD2,TRBJ2-5,TRBV7-2,CASSLVPPSGKETQYF,TGTGCCAGCAGCTTAGTTCCCCCTAGCGGGAAAGAGACCCAGTACTTC
-,-,TRBJ1-6,TRBV6-1,CASSEDHNSPLHF,TGTGCCAGCAGTGAGGACCATAATTCACCCCTCCACTTT
-,-,TRBJ2-2,TRBV7-2,CASSPGYQSRRTGELFF,TGTGCCAGCAGCCCCGGGTACCAATCCCGCCGAACGGGGGAGCTGTTTTTT
-,TRBD2,TRBJ2-3,TRBV19,CASSPRGGRFSSTDTQYF,TGTGCCAGTAGTCCCCGGGGGGGTCGCTTCTCTAGCACAGATACGCAGTATTTT
once,TRBD2,TRBJ2-7,TRBV11-3,CASTIAGVSYEQYF,TGTGCCAGCACCATAGCGGGAGTGAGTTACGAGCAGTACTTC
once,-,TRBJ2-3,TRBV5-8,CASGKGFVFTDTQYF,TGTGCCAGCGGGAAGGGCTTCGTTTTTACAGATACGCAGTATTTT
-,TRBD2,TRBJ2-7,TRBV4-1,CASSQRWVVGDSGSYEQYF,TGCGCCAGCAGCCAAAGATGGGTCGTTGGGGATAGCGGGAGCTACGAGCAGTACTTC
-,TRBD2,TRBJ2-3,TRBV19,CASSSGLAGFADTQYF,TGTGCCAGTAGTAGTGGACTAGCGGGATTCGCAGATACGCAGTATTTT
-,-,TRBJ2-7,TRBV5-4,CASSPGIHEQYF,TGTGCCAGCAGTCCAGGGATCCACGAGCAGTACTTC
-,TRBD1,TRBJ1-2,TRBV7-3,CASSPGQGVYGYTF,TGTGCCAGCAGCCCCGGGCAGGGGGTTTATGGCTACACCTTC
few,TRBD1,TRBJ1-5,TRBV10-1,CASSVRGNRGDNQPQHF,TGCGCCAGCAGTGTCAGGGGGAACAGGGGGGACAATCAGCCCCAGCATTTT